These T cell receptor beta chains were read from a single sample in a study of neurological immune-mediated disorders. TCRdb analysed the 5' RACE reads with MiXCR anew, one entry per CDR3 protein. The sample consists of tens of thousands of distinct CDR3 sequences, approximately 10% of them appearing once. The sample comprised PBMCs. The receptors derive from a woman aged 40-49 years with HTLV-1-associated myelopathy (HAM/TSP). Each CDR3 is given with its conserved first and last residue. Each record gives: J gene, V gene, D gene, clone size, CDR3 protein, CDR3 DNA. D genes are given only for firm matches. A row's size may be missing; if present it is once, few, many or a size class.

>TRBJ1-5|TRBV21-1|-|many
CASSTQGTLNQPQHF
TGTGCCAGCAGCACACAGGGTACCCTGAATCAGCCCCAGCATTTT
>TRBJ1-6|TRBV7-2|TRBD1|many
CASSIPTGAKPPLHF
TGTGCCAGCAGCATCCCTACAGGGGCGAAACCACCCCTCCACTTT
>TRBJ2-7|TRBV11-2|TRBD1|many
CASSLYRGSYEQYF
TGTGCCAGCAGCCTCTACAGGGGCTCCTACGAGCAGTACTTC
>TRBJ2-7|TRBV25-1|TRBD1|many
CASSQHSNTGQGLYEQYF
TGTGCCAGCAGTCAACATTCGAACACGGGACAGGGCCTCTACGAGCAGTACTTC
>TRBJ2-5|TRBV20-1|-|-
CSSRGSQETQYF
TGCAGTTCTAGGGGCAGTCAAGAGACTCAGTACTTC
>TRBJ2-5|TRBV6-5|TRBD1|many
CASTRRTGTIGETQYF
TGTGCCAGCACCCGGAGGACAGGGACCATCGGAGAGACCCAGTACTTC
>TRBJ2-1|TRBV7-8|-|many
CASSLQGGLPSYNEQFF
TGTGCCAGCAGCTTACAAGGTGGGCTGCCTTCCTACAATGAGCAGTTCTTC
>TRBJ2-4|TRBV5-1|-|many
CASSLEALTVLAKNIQYF
TGCGCCAGCAGCTTGGAGGCTTTGACAGTCCTAGCCAAAAACATTCAGTACTTC
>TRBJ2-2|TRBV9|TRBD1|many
CASSVTIPGQGATGELFF
TGTGCCAGCAGCGTCACAATTCCGGGACAGGGGGCCACCGGGGAGCTGTTTTTT
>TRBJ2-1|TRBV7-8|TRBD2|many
CASSLGFVGTTDNEQFF
TGTGCCAGCAGCTTAGGGTTTGTCGGGACTACCGACAATGAGCAGTTCTTC
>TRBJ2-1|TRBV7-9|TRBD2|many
CASSLTITGGYNEQFF
TGTGCCAGCAGCTTAACGATTACGGGGGGGTACAATGAGCAGTTCTTC
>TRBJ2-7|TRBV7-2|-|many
CASSPRRGGEQYF
TGTGCCAGCAGCCCCAGGCGGGGTGGCGAGCAGTACTTC